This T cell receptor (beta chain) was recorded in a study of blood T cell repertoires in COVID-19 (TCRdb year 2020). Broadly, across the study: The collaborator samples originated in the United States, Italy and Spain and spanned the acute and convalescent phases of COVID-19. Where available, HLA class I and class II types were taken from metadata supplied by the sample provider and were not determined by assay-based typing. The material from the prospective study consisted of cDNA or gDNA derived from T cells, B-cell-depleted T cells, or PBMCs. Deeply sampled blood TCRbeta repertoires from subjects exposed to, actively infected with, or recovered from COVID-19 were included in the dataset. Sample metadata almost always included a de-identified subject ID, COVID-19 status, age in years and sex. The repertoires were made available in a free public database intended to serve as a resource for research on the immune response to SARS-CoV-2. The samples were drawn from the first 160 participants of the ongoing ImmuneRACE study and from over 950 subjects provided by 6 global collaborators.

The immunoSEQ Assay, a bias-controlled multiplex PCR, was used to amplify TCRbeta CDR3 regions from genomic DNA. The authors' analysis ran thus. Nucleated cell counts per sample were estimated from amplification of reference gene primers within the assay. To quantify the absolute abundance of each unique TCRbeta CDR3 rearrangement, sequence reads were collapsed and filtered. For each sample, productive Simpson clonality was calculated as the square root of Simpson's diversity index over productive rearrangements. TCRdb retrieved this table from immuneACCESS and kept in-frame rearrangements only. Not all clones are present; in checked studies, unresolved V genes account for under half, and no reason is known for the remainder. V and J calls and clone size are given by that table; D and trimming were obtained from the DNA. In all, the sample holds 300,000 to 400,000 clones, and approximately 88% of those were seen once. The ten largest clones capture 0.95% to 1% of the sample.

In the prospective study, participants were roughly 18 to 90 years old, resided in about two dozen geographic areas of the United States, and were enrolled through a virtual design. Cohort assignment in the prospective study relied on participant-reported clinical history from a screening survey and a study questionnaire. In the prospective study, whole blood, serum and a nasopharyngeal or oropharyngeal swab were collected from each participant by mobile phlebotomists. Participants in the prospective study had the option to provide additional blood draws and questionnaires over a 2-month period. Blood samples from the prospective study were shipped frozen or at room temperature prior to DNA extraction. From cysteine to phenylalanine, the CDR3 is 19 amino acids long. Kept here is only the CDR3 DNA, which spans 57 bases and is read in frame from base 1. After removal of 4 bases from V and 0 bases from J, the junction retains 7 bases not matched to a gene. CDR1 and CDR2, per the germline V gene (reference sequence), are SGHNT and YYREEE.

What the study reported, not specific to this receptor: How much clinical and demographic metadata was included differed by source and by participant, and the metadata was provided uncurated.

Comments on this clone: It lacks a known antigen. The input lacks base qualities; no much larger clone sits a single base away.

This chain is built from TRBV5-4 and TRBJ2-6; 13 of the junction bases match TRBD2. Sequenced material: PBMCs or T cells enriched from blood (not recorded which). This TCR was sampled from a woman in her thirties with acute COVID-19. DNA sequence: TGTGCCAGCAGCCCTGGGACTAGCGGGGTTCACTCTGGGGCCAACGTCCTGACTTTC. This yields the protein CASSPGTSGVHSGANVLTF.